The subject of this entry is one T cell receptor (beta chain). The data were taken from a study of technical replicates of blood from several donors. This CDR3 region has 14 residues. The ends were cut back, 5 bases at V and 5 bases at J, with 15 bases in the middle. CDR1 is SEHNR, CDR2 FQNEAQ, per germline (reference sequence). The repertoire was sequenced with immunoSEQ multiplex PCR; TCRdb's copy has only in-frame clones and lacks some. Here the sample spans 75,000 to 90,000 clones, roughly 93% being singletons. This clonotype was obtained from a human donor in good health. Input material: T cells isolated from PBMCs. This chain joins TRBV7-9 and TRBJ1-1; D might be TRBD1 (5 bases). The CDR3 DNA reads as TGTGCCAGCAGCCTCGGGGGGGGAGGAACTGAAGCTTTCTTT. Protein sequence: CASSLGGGGTEAFF.